Only a few counts were recorded for the clone carrying this TCR beta chain. This sample was included in a study of T-cell memory formation after mild COVID-19. The CDR3 runs to 15 residues. The V end was cut by 6 bases, the J end by 0 bases, with 14 bases between. TCRdb redid the calling of the 5' RACE reads with MiXCR, one entry per CDR3 protein. The repertoire holds approximately 500,000 distinct CDR3 sequences, approximately 25% seen once, with under 15% in the top ten. This chain connects TRBV12-3 or TRBV12-4 to TRBJ1-2; tentatively, D is TRBD1 (6 bases). Specimen: PBMCs or a T cell subset sorted from them (not recorded which). The sequence was obtained from an adult woman who had mild COVID-19 (a few samples of this study predate the infection). Cell type and time point are not known. The CDR3 coding sequence is TGTGCCAGCAGACCTCAGGGGTCACCTAACTATGGCTACACCTTC. Residues: CASRPQGSPNYGYTF.